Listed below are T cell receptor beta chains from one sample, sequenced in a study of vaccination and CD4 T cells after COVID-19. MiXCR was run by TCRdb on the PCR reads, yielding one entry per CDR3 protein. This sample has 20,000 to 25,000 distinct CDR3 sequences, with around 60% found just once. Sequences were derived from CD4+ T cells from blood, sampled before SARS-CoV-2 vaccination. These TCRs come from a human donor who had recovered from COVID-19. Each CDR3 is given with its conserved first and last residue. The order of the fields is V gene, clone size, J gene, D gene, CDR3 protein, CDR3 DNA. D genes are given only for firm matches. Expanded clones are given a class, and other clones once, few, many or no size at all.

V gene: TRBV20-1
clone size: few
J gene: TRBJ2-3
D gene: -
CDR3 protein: CSARDQGASGSTDTQYF
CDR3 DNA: TGCAGTGCTAGAGATCAGGGGGCTAGCGGGAGCACAGATACGCAGTATTTT

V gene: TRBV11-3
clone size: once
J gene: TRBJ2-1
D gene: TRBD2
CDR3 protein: CASSLGGLAGGGNEQFF
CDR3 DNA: TGTGCCAGCAGCTTAGGGGGACTAGCGGGAGGGGGAAATGAGCAGTTCTTC

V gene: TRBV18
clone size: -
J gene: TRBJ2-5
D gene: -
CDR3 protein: CASSAGRLRETQYF
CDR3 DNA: TGTGCCAGCTCAGCGGGACGTCTGAGGGAGACCCAGTACTTC

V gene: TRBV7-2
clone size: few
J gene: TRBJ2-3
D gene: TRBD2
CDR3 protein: CASSLRRLAGDTQYF
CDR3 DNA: TGTGCCAGCAGCTTACGGAGACTAGCGGGAGATACGCAGTATTTT

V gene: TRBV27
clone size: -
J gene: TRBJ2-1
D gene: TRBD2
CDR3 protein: CASRPPLAGANEQFF
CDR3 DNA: TGTGCCAGCAGGCCCCCCCTAGCGGGAGCCAATGAGCAGTTCTTC

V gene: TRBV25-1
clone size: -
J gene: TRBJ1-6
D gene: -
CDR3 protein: CASSKPAQPLHF
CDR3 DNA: TGTGCCAGCAGTAAGCCCGCGCAACCCCTCCACTTT

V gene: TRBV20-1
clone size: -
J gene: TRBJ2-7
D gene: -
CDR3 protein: CSAKPFVSRSSYEQYF
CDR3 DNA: TGCAGTGCCAAACCCTTCGTGTCCAGGAGCTCCTACGAGCAGTACTTC

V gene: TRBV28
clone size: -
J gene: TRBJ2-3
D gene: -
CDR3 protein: CASREQGSTDTQYF
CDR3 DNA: TGTGCCAGCAGAGAGCAGGGGAGCACAGATACGCAGTATTTT

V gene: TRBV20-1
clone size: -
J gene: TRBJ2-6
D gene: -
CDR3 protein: CSASLGASGANVLTF
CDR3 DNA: TGCAGTGCTAGTTTGGGGGCGTCCGGGGCCAACGTCCTGACTTTC

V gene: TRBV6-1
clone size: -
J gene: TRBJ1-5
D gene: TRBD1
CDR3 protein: CASRDRDSNQPQHF
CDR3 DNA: TGTGCCAGTCGGGACAGGGATAGCAATCAGCCCCAGCATTTT

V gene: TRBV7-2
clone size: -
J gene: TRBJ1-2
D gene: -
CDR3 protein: CASSTGPRHYTF
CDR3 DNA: TGTGCCAGCAGCACGGGACCTAGGCACTACACCTTC

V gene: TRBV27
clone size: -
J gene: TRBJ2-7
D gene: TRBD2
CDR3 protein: CASSLKAGGWREQYF
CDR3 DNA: TGTGCCAGCAGTTTAAAAGCGGGAGGGTGGCGCGAGCAGTACTTC

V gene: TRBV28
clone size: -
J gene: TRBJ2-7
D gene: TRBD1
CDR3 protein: CASSPHDRENGEQYF
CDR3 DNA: TGTGCCAGCAGTCCACACGACAGGGAGAATGGGGAGCAGTACTTC

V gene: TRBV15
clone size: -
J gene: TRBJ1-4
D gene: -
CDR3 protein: CATSRDLGGNEKLFF
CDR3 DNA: TGTGCCACCAGCAGAGATCTAGGGGGAAATGAAAAACTGTTTTTT

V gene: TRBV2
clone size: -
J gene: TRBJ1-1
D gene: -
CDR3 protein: CASRGLGRGGTEAFF
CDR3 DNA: TGTGCCAGCAGGGGGCTGGGAAGGGGAGGGACTGAAGCTTTCTTT

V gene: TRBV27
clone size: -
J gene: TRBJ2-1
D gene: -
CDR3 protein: CASRYVDLAYNYNEQFF
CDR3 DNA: TGTGCCAGCAGATATGTAGACTTAGCTTACAACTACAATGAGCAGTTCTTC

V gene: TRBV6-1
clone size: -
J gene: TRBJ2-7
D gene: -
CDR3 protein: CASSWGIVAGPYEQYF
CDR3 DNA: TGTGCCAGCAGCTGGGGTATTGTGGCAGGTCCCTACGAGCAGTACTTC

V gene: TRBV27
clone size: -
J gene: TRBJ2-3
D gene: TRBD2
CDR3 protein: CASSQLAGVGPDTQYF
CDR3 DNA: TGTGCCAGCAGTCAACTAGCGGGAGTAGGCCCAGATACGCAGTATTTT

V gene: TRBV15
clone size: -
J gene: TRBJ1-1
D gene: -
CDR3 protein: CATSLSQGETEAFF
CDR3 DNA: TGTGCCACCAGCCTTTCGCAGGGAGAGACTGAAGCTTTCTTT

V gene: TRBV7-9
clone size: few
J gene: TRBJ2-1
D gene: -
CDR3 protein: CASSRGGYEQFF
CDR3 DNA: TGTGCCAGCAGCAGGGGGGGGTATGAGCAGTTCTTC

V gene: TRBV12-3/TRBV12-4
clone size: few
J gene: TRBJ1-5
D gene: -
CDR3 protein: CASSSQVSQPQHF
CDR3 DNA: TGTGCCAGCAGTAGCCAGGTCTCTCAGCCCCAGCATTTT

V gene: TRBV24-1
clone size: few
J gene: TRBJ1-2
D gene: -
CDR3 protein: CATSDPGTGRDGYTF
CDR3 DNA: TGTGCCACCAGTGATCCCGGGACGGGGAGAGATGGCTACACCTTC

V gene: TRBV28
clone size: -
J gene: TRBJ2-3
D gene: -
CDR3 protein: CASNSRDTQYF
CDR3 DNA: TGTGCCAGCAATTCGAGAGATACGCAGTATTTT

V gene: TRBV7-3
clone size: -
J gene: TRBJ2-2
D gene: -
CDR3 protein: CASSLTWGGELFF
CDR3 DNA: TGTGCCAGCAGCTTAACGTGGGGGGGGGAGCTGTTTTTT

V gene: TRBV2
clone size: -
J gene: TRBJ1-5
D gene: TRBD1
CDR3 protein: CVSCRGSGGREPQHF
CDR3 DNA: TGTGTCAGCTGTAGGGGGTCAGGGGGCCGGGAGCCCCAGCATTTT

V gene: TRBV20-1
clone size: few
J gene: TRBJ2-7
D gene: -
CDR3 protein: CSAFNAPSTYEQYF
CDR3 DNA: TGCAGTGCTTTCAATGCTCCTTCCACCTACGAGCAGTACTTC

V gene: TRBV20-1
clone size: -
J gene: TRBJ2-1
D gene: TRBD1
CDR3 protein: CSARERGQGDPRLYNEQFF
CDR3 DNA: TGCAGTGCTAGAGAACGAGGACAGGGGGATCCCCGACTGTACAATGAGCAGTTCTTC

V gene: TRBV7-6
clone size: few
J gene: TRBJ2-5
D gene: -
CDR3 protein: CASSSASGQGTEARQTQYF
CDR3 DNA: TGTGCCAGCAGCTCCGCCTCGGGTCAGGGAACGGAAGCCCGGCAGACCCAGTACTTC

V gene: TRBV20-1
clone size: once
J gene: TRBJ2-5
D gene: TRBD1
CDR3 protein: CSAELPGQVTGETQYF
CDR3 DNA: TGCAGTGCCGAGCTTCCGGGACAGGTCACGGGAGAGACCCAGTACTTC

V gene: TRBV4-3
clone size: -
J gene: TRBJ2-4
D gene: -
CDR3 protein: CASSQEWRGTAIQYF
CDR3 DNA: TGCGCCAGCAGCCAAGAGTGGCGGGGTACTGCCATTCAGTACTTC

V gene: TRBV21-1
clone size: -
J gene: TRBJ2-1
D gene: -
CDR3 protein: CASNRLAGVNEQFF
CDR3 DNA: TGTGCCAGCAACCGACTAGCGGGAGTCAATGAGCAGTTCTTC

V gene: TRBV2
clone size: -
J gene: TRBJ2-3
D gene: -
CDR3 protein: CASSAGETDTQYF
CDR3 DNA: TGTGCCAGCAGTGCTGGGGAAACAGATACGCAGTATTTT

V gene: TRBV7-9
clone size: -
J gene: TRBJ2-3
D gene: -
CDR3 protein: CASSLASDQLYF
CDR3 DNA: TGTGCCAGCAGCTTAGCCTCAGACCAGCTCTATTTT

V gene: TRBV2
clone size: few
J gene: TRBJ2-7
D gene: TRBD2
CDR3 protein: CASSDRREFEQYF
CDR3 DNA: TGTGCCAGCAGTGATCGGCGGGAGTTCGAGCAGTACTTC

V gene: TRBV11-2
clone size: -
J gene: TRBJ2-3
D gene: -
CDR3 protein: CASSLTWGTDTQYF
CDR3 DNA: TGTGCCAGCAGCCTAACGTGGGGCACAGATACGCAGTATTTT

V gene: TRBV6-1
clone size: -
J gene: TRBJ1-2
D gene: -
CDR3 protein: CASSLPLQANYGYTF
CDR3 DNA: TGTGCCAGCAGTCTCCCCCTGCAGGCTAACTATGGCTACACCTTC

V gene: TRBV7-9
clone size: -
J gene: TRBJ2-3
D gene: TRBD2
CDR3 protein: CASSLASSGSATQYF
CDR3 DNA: TGTGCCAGCAGCTTAGCTTCTAGCGGGAGTGCTACGCAGTATTTT

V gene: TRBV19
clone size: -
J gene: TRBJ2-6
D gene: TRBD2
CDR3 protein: CASRDWSSGSSGANVLTF
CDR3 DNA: TGTGCCAGTAGGGACTGGTCTAGCGGGAGCTCTGGGGCCAACGTCCTGACTTTC

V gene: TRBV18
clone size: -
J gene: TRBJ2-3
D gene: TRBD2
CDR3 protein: CASSPTAGGGDTQYF
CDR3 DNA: TGTGCCAGCTCACCGACGGCGGGGGGAGGAGATACGCAGTATTTT

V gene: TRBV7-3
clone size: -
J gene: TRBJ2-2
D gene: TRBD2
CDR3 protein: CASSLAGGANTGELFF
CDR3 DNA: TGTGCCAGCAGCTTAGCGGGAGGTGCGAACACCGGGGAGCTGTTTTTT

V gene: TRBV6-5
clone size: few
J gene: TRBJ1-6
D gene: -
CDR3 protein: CASSSTHSVGSPLHF
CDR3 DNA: TGTGCCAGCAGTTCCACCCACAGCGTGGGTTCACCCCTCCACTTT

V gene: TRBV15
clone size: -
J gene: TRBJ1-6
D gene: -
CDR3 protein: CATSGTGYSPLHF
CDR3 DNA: TGTGCCACCAGCGGTACAGGGTATTCACCCCTCCACTTT

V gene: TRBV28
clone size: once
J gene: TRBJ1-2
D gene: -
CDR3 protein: CASSKYGYTF
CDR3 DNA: TGTGCCAGCAGTAAATATGGCTACACCTTC